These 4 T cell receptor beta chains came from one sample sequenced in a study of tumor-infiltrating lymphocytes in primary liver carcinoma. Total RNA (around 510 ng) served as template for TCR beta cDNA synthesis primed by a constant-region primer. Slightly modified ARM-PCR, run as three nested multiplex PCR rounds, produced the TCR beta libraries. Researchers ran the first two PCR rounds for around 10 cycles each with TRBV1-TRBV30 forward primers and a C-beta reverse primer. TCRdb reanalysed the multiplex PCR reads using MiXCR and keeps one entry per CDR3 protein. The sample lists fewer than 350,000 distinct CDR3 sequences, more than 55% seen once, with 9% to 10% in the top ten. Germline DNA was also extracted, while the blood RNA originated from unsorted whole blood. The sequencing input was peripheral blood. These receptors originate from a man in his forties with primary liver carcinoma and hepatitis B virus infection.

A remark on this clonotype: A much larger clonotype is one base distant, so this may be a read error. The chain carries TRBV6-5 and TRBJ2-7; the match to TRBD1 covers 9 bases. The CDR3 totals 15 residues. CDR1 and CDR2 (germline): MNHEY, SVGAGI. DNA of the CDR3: TGTGCCAGTTCGCCATCGGGACAGGGTTTTTACGGGCAGTACTTC. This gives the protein CASSPSGQGFYGQYF.

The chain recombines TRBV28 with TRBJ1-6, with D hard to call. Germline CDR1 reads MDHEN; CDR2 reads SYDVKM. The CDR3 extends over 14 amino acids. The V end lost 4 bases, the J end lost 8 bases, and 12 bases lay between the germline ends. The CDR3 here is CASSSAVGDSPLHF. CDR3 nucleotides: TGTGCCAGCAGTTCGGCGGTTGGGGATTCACCCCTCCACTTT.

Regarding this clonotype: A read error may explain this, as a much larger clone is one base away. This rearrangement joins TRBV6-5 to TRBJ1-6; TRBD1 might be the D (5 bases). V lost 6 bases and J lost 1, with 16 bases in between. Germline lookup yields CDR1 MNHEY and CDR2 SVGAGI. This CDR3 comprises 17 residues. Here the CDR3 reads CASRYKGLGSYNSPLHF. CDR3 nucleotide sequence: TGTGCCAGCAGGTACAAGGGGCTGGGATCCTATAATTCACCCCTCCACTTT.

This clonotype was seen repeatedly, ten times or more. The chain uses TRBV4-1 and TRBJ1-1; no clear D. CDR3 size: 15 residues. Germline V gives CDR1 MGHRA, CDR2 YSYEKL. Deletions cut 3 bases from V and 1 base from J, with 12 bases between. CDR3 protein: CASSHGRITNTEAFF. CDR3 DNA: TGCGCCAGCAGCCACGGTAGGATAACGAACACTGAAGCTTTCTTT.